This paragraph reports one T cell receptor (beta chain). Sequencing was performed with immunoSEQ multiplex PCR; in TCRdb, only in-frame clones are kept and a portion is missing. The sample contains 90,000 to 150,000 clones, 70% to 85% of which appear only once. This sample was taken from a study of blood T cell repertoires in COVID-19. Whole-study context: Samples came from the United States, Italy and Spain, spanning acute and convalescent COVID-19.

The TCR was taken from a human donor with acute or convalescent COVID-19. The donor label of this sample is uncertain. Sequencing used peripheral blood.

The CDR3 region is CSASTVNTEAFF. In nucleotides, the CDR3 is TGCAGTGCTAGTACTGTGAACACTGAAGCTTTCTTT. The V call is TRBV20-1, the J call TRBJ1-1; D is undetermined. Trimming removed 3 bases from V and 0 bases from J, with 5 bases in between. Germline V gives CDR1 DFQATT, CDR2 SNEGSKA (reference sequence). The length of the CDR3 is 12 residues.